Listed below are T cell receptor beta chains from one sample, sequenced in a study of control samples from healthy donors and cancer patients. This table comes from immunoSEQ multiplex PCR, and its TCRdb copy is limited to in-frame clones, with some not included. This table has around 120,000 clones, over 75% appearing once. Sequenced material: PBMCs. The receptor set was obtained from a woman aged 50 to 60 with colorectal cancer. Both conserved end residues are part of each CDR3. Each record gives: D gene, clone size, V gene, J gene, CDR3 DNA, CDR3 protein. D genes are given only for firm matches. Only some rows state a clone size, as once, few, many or a class for expanded clones.

TRBD1	-	TRBV30	TRBJ2-1	TGTGCCTGGAGTGCCGGAGGACAGGAGAGGAACTTCTTC	CAWSAGGQERNFF
-	-	TRBV25-1	TRBJ2-4	TGTGCCAGCAGCTCATACCGAGGGAACATTCAGTACTTC	CASSSYRGNIQYF
-	once	TRBV11-2	TRBJ1-2	TGTGCCAGCAGTTCCATTAGTGGGTGGCTGCCGGGTGGCTATGGCTACACCTTC	CASSSISGWLPGGYGYTF
-	-	TRBV6-5	TRBJ1-1	TGTGCCAGCAATGCGCTAGCGGTGAACACTGAAGCTTTCTTT	CASNALAVNTEAFF
TRBD2	-	TRBV7-8	TRBJ2-1	TGTGCCAGCAGCTCCCAGGGGGGTAGCGGGGGGCTCTCAAACAATGAGCAGTTCTTC	CASSSQGGSGGLSNNEQFF
-	-	TRBV5-4	TRBJ2-2	TGTGCCAGCAGCTTACAGGAGGCGAACACCGGGGAGCTGTTTTTT	CASSLQEANTGELFF
TRBD1	-	TRBV6-5	TRBJ2-5	TGTGCCAGCAGGATGGACAGGGGCCGCGAAGAGACCCAGTACTTC	CASRMDRGREETQYF
-	-	TRBV2	TRBJ2-7	TGTGCCAGCAGTGAAAGCCCCAACGAGCAGTACTTC	CASSESPNEQYF
-	-	TRBV6-6	TRBJ1-1	TGTGCCAGCAGCAACATGAACACTGAAGCTTTCTTT	CASSNMNTEAFF
-	-	TRBV6-5	TRBJ2-3	TGTGCCAGCAGCCCCAGACCCCTGGATACGCAGTATTTT	CASSPRPLDTQYF
TRBD1	-	TRBV19	TRBJ1-1	TGTGCCAGTAGCCAAGATGCAACAGGGGCGCGGGCAGCTTTCTTT	CASSQDATGARAAFF
TRBD1	-	TRBV12-3/TRBV12-4	TRBJ1-2	TGTGCCATCTGGGGGACAGCAAACTATGGCTACACCTTC	CAIWGTANYGYTF
-	-	TRBV18	TRBJ2-5	TGTGCCAGCTCACTCTTCGAGGGGGTAAAAGAGACCCAGTACTTC	CASSLFEGVKETQYF
-	-	TRBV7-7	TRBJ1-1	TGTGCCGCAGGTGGGGACACTGAAGCTTTCTTT	CAAGGDTEAFF
-	-	TRBV29-1	TRBJ2-5	TGCAGCGTTGAAGGCTTCGACCAAGAGACCCAGTACTTC	CSVEGFDQETQYF
-	-	TRBV30	TRBJ1-5	TGTGCCTGGAGTGTACGAGCCGGGCAGCCCCAGCATTTT	CAWSVRAGQPQHF
-	-	TRBV6-5	TRBJ1-4	TGTGCCAGCAGCACAGGTTATAATGAAAAACTGTTTTTT	CASSTGYNEKLFF
-	-	TRBV11-2	TRBJ1-1	TGTGCCAGCAGCTTAGTACGCGGGGGGAACACTGAAGCTTTCTTT	CASSLVRGGNTEAFF
-	-	TRBV13	TRBJ2-1	TGTGCCAGCAGCCTAGAGAGTAGGGGCCCCTACAATGAGCAGTTCTTC	CASSLESRGPYNEQFF